A single sample is the source of the 22 T cell receptor beta chains below, sequenced in a study of a mutant IDH1 vaccine in newly diagnosed glioma. No antigen has been identified for these receptors. Produced via immunoSEQ multiplex PCR; TCRdb's table is partial and in-frame only. This sample yields more than 50,000 clones, of which around 60% are seen a single time; around 4.8% belongs to the top ten. Time point noted: week 47, end of study. Vaccination used 300 ug of mutant IDH1 20-mer peptide per dose, with topical imiquimod. The material was peripheral blood mononuclear cells (PBMCs), obtained from a glioma patient whose treatment included an IDH1 peptide vaccine. These receptors came from a man aged 35-49 years with glioma. Some clones in this sample may be carry-over from other donors' samples.

This clone has more than one count but fewer than ten. The rearrangement joins TRBV6-1 to TRBJ1-5; D is ambiguous. CDR3 length: 14 residues. V was clipped by 7 bases and J by 0 bases, with 10 bases between them. Germline loops: CDR1 MNHNS, CDR2 SASEGT. CDR3 sequence reads: CASTSLDSNQPQHF. Written as DNA, the CDR3 is TGTGCCAGCACGAGCCTAGATAGCAATCAGCCCCAGCATTTT.

The V and J genes are TRBV7-8 and TRBJ2-3; possibly TRBD2 for D (7 bases). Trimming removed 8 bases from V and 8 bases from J, with 11 bases in between. Germline V lookup: CDR1 SGHVS, CDR2 FQNEAQ. CDR3 length equals 11 residues. CDR3 sequence (DNA): TGTGCCAGCGGGGGGGCCAGTACGCAGTATTTT. Translating gives CASGGASTQYF.

The chain carries TRBV7-9 and TRBJ1-4; 8 bases align to TRBD1. The CDR3 runs 16 residues. CDR1 and CDR2 (germline): SEHNR, FQNEAQ (reference sequence). J was trimmed by 8 bases and V by 5 bases; bases with no gene match: 13. CDR3 residues: CASSPPQGAAWEKLFF. DNA of the CDR3: TGTGCCAGCAGCCCCCCCCAGGGGGCCGCCTGGGAAAAACTGTTTTTT.

The chain recombines TRBV6-1 with TRBJ2-1; 7 nucleotides align to TRBD2. The CDR3 is made up of 15 amino acids. Germline V CDR1 and CDR2: MNHNS, SASEGT. The V and J ends lost 0 bases and 2 bases, in that order; junction bases with no gene match: 1. The CDR3 is CASSEAGGAYNEQFF. DNA for the CDR3: TGTGCCAGCAGTGAAGCGGGGGGGGCCTACAATGAGCAGTTCTTC.

The genes are TRBV7-2 and TRBJ1-4, with TRBD1 matching over 12 bases. Per the germline V gene, CDR1 is SGHTA and CDR2 is FQGNSA. Losses at the gene ends were 5 bases for V and 3 bases for J; bases not matched to a gene: 7. This CDR3 contains 17 residues. The CDR3 coding sequence is TGTGCCAGCAGCCGCCGGGACAGGGGGCAGCCTAATGAAAAACTGTTTTTT. Translating it yields CASSRRDRGQPNEKLFF.

The chain uses TRBV29-1 and TRBJ1-2; TRBD1 aligns across 7 bases. The ends lost 3 bases at V and 6 bases at J; junction bases unmatched: 10. Germline V gives CDR1 SQVTM, CDR2 ANQGSEA. This CDR3 has 14 residues. The CDR3 bases are TGCAGCGTTGACCCACAGGGGCTTGGAGATGGCTACACCTTC. Translating it yields CSVDPQGLGDGYTF.

This clone was seen only a few times. The J gene is TRBJ1-2, the V gene TRBV2, with D uncertain. Germline CDR1 SNHLY, CDR2 FYNNEI. Trimming cost V 4 bases and J 5 bases, with 11 bases left between them. The CDR3 is 13 residues long. CDR3 loop: CASSGEFGYGYTF. CDR3 sequence (DNA): TGTGCCAGCAGTGGAGAGTTTGGTTATGGCTACACCTTC.

Here the CDR3 DNA reads TGCGCCAGCAGCCCCACGGAGACCAATCAGCCCCAGCATTTT. It translates to CASSPTETNQPQHF. This chain connects TRBV10-2 to TRBJ1-5; no definite D call. The germline V and J ends were trimmed by 6 bases and 3 bases, with 12 bases remaining between them. The CDR3 loop spans 14 amino acids. The germline V gene has CDR1 WSHSY and CDR2 SAAADI.

The genes are TRBV6-6 and TRBJ2-7; 12 positions agree with TRBD2. There are 16 residues in the CDR3. In germline, CDR1 is MNHNY, CDR2 SVGAGI (reference sequence). V shed 5 bases, J shed 5 bases, and the junction held 10 bases outside the gene matches. The CDR3 DNA follows: TGTGCCAGCAGTACCGCGCTAGCGGGGGGGCACCACGAGCAGTACTTC. Amino acids: CASSTALAGGHHEQYF.

This clone was recorded a few times. The rearrangement links TRBV5-4 to TRBJ1-1, with 8 bases matching TRBD1. The V gene's germline CDR1 is SGHNT and CDR2 YYREEE (reference sequence). After removal of 0 bases from V and 0 bases from J, the junction contained 1 base not matched to a gene. CDR3 length equals 15 residues. CDR3 loop: CASSLGGQVNTEAFF. Written as DNA, the CDR3 is TGTGCCAGCAGCTTGGGGGGACAGGTGAACACTGAAGCTTTCTTT.

A single count supports this clone. J is TRBJ2-3 and V is TRBV7-6; 9 positions agree with TRBD1. The V and J ends lost 3 bases and 0 bases, in that order; junction bases with no gene match: 4. Germline CDR1 is SGHVS and CDR2 is FNYEAQ. The CDR3 is 16 residues long. DNA of the CDR3: TGTGCCAGCAGCTTGGGACAGGGTAGAAGCACAGATACGCAGTATTTT. Protein: CASSLGQGRSTDTQYF.

This clone occurred once. The rearrangement links TRBV6-1 to TRBJ2-7, with TRBD2 identical over 10 bases. Germline-derived CDR1 and CDR2 are MNHNS and SASEGT. The trim removed 0 bases at V and 7 bases at J, leaving 3 bases unmatched. The CDR3 covers 14 residues. Here the CDR3 reads CASSEAAGGLEQYF. The CDR3 DNA is TGTGCCAGCAGTGAAGCAGCGGGGGGGCTAGAGCAGTACTTC.

The chain joins TRBV7-6 to TRBJ2-5; 9 nucleotides align to TRBD1. J was trimmed by 4 bases and V by 4 bases; bases with no gene match: 10. This CDR3 is 16 amino acids long. The germline V gene encodes CDR1 SGHVS and CDR2 FNYEAQ. Written as DNA, the CDR3 is TGTGCCAGCAGCTCCGTCCCGGACAGGGGCAGAGAGACCCAGTACTTC. It yields the protein CASSSVPDRGRETQYF.

The chain has TRBV5-4 and TRBJ1-3; D uncertain. Trimming pared 4 bases from V and 2 bases from J, leaving 16 bases between. CDR1 SGHNT and CDR2 YYREEE come from the germline V gene (reference sequence). This CDR3 has 16 residues. CDR3 residues: CASSPGLGRAGNTIYF. The CDR3 DNA reads TGTGCCAGCAGCCCAGGACTTGGGCGGGCTGGAAACACCATATATTTT.

The V gene is TRBV5-8, the J gene TRBJ2-7; 7 bases match TRBD1. CDR3 size: 14 residues. Germline CDR1 reads SGHTS; CDR2 reads YDEGEE. V lost 4 bases to trimming and J lost 1 base; unmatched junction nucleotides: 5. The DNA for the CDR3 is TGTGCCAGCAGCGTGTACAGGGGATCCTACGAGCAGTACTTC. This encodes CASSVYRGSYEQYF.

The gene calls are TRBV6-5 and TRBJ2-2, with D possibly being TRBD1 (5 bases). The CDR3 contains 14 residues. Germline V gives CDR1 MNHEY, CDR2 SVGAGI. The V gene lost 0 bases and the J gene lost 6 bases, with 8 bases spanning the gap. Here the CDR3 DNA reads TGTGCCAGCAGTTACTCGCAGGGTTCCGGGGAGCTGTTTTTT. It specifies CASSYSQGSGELFF.

J is TRBJ1-1 and V is TRBV7-9; D is unclear. V lost 5 bases, J lost 2 bases, and 15 bases lay in between. The germline V gene has CDR1 SEHNR and CDR2 FQNEAQ (reference sequence). This CDR3 contains 15 residues. The CDR3 sequence: CASSPTSPPNTEAFF. CDR3 sequence (DNA): TGTGCCAGCAGCCCAACATCGCCCCCAAACACTGAAGCTTTCTTT.

The chain is built from TRBV2 and TRBJ2-3; D is ambiguous. Per the germline V gene, CDR1 is SNHLY and CDR2 is FYNNEI. V lost 0 bases, J lost 1 base, and 5 bases lay in between. The CDR3 runs 14 residues. In DNA, the CDR3 is TGTGCCAGCAGTGAAGCAGGACGCACAGATACGCAGTATTTT. Translating gives CASSEAGRTDTQYF.

This clone was counted only a few times. The J gene is TRBJ1-1, the V gene TRBV9; TRBD1 might be the D (6 bases). Germline CDR1 and CDR2: SGDLS and YYNGEE. V shed 3 bases and J shed 4 bases, with 16 bases lying between them. The CDR3 is 15 amino acids. The CDR3 sequence is CASSANRVGGTEAFF. The CDR3 DNA reads TGTGCCAGCAGCGCCAACAGGGTTGGAGGCACTGAAGCTTTCTTT.

This clone was observed a few times. The chain combines TRBV1 with TRBJ1-2. TRBV1 corresponds to a pseudogene. The CDR3 runs 15 residues. The chain's CDR3 is CTSSRFVRGPYGYTF. For the CDR3, the DNA is TGCACCAGCAGCCGGTTTGTCCGAGGCCCCTATGGCTACACCTTC.

The rearrangement joins TRBV27 to TRBJ2-7; 14 nucleotides match TRBD2. Germline-derived CDR1 and CDR2 are MNHEY and SMNVEV (reference sequence). Losses at the gene ends were 5 bases for V and 0 bases for J; bases not matched to a gene: 9. This CDR3 is built from 18 residues. The CDR3 reads CASSPTGLAGESSYEQYF. CDR3 coding DNA: TGTGCCAGCAGTCCCACGGGACTAGCGGGGGAAAGCTCCTACGAGCAGTACTTC.

CDR3 sequence (DNA): TGTGCCAGCAGCGACAGGGGTCTTCTTAGCAATCAGCCCCAGCATTTT. It codes for CASSDRGLLSNQPQHF. The chain carries TRBV2 and TRBJ1-5; 8 bases agree with TRBD1. With V trimmed by 6 bases and J by 0 bases, 7 bases remained unmatched. The CDR3 has 16 amino acids. CDR1 SNHLY and CDR2 FYNNEI come from the germline V gene.